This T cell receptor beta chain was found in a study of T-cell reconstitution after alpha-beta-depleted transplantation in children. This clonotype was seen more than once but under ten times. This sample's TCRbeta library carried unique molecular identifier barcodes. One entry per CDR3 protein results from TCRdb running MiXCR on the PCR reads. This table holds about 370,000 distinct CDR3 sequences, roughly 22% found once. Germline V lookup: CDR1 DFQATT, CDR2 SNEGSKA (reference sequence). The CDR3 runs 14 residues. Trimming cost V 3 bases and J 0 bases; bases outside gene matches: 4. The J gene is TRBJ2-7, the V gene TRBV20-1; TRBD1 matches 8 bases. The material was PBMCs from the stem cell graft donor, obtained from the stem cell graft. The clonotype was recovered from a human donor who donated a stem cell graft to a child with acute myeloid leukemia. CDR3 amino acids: CSARGQANSYEQYF. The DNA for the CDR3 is TGCAGTGCTAGGGGACAGGCAAACTCCTACGAGCAGTACTTC.